This T cell receptor (beta chain) was recovered during a study of T-cell memory formation after mild COVID-19. Study details: The TCR clusters were mostly specific to one donor.

Trimming removed 10 bases from V and 4 bases from J; junction bases left unmatched: 6. The V gene's germline CDR1 is LNHDA and CDR2 SQIVND (reference sequence). The CDR3 runs 13 residues. Constant-segment-primed 5'RACE gave TCR alpha and TCR beta cDNA libraries with sample barcodes and UMIs. From the 5' RACE reads, TCRdb called clonotypes with MiXCR, one entry per CDR3 protein. Altogether 65,000 to 90,000 distinct CDR3 sequences are present, roughly 12% being singletons, with the ten largest covering 40% to 45%. For this clonotype: Its antigen is as yet unknown.

The study's findings and limits: Contracting CD4+ clones sat mainly in CM and EM; CD8+ in EMRA. Clones shrinking between day 15 and 85 showed a balanced CD4/CD8 split, and those that grew later tilted toward CD4+.

The origin of this receptor is a young man who had mild COVID-19 (a few samples of this study predate the infection). Cell type and time point are not known. The sample comprised PBMCs or a T cell subset sorted from them (not recorded which). V is TRBV19 and J is TRBJ2-3; 9 bases match TRBD1. CDR3 bases: TGTGCCACCGGGACAGGGATCTCAGATACGCAGTATTTT. Amino acids: CATGTGISDTQYF.